This T cell receptor beta chain was recorded in a study of blood T cell repertoires in COVID-19. Libraries were prepared by immunoSEQ multiplex PCR; TCRdb keeps only in-frame clonotypes and omits some of them. The data show hundreds of thousands of clones, 85% seen once. This CDR3 comprises 15 residues. V lost 6 bases, J lost 1 base, and 18 bases lay in between. The germline CDR1 and CDR2 sequences are SQVTM and ANQGSEA. This clone was seen once. The clonotype originates from a man aged 50-60 years with COVID-19, enrolled during active disease. This chain connects TRBV29-1 to TRBJ2-5; tentative D call: TRBD1 (5 bases). The sample taken for sequencing was peripheral blood. CDR3 in DNA: TGCAGCGTCGCCCGAAAACTGGACACCCAAGAGACCCAGTACTTC. It yields the protein CSVARKLDTQETQYF.